This T cell receptor beta chain was identified during a study of vaccination and CD4 T cells after COVID-19. For the study at large: Each individual in the study obtained two doses of BNT162b2 or mRNA-1273 vaccine. Convalescent patients gave post-COVID blood a median approximately 100 days post-diagnosis, range 35 to 161.

Treatment meaning: roughly 11-day PBMC culture with coronavirus spike peptide pools or control peptides (ViraFEST assay). Negative nucleocapsid antibodies before and after vaccination showed no prior SARS-CoV-2 infection in healthy vaccine recipients. The Oncomine TCR Beta short-read assay sequenced DNA from cultured CD4+ T cells. MiXCR, applied by TCRdb to the PCR reads, yields one record per CDR3 protein. In the table there are 15,000 or so distinct CDR3 sequences, roughly a fifth of which are singletons. Trimming removed 4 bases at V and 1 base at J, with 4 bases between. The CDR3 totals 12 residues. The germline gives CDR1 SGHVS, CDR2 FQNEAQ. Comments on this clonotype: What it recognizes is unknown.

The receptor's source is a human donor who received a COVID-19 vaccine. This sample comprised CD4+ T cells from blood, cultured in vitro, obtained before SARS-CoV-2 vaccination. The chain uses TRBV7-8 and TRBJ1-1; D is unresolved. CDR3 in amino acids: CASSSRNTEAFF. CDR3 nucleotides: TGTGCCAGCAGCTCCCGGAACACTGAAGCTTTCTTT. The whole variable domain, remainder taken from reference TRBV7-8 and TRBJ1-1, is GAGVSQSPRYKVAKRGQDVALRCDPISGHVSLFWYQQALGQGPEFLTYFQNEAQLDKSGLPSDRFFAERPEGSVSTLKIQRTQQEDSAVYLCASSSRNTEAFFGQGTRLTVV.